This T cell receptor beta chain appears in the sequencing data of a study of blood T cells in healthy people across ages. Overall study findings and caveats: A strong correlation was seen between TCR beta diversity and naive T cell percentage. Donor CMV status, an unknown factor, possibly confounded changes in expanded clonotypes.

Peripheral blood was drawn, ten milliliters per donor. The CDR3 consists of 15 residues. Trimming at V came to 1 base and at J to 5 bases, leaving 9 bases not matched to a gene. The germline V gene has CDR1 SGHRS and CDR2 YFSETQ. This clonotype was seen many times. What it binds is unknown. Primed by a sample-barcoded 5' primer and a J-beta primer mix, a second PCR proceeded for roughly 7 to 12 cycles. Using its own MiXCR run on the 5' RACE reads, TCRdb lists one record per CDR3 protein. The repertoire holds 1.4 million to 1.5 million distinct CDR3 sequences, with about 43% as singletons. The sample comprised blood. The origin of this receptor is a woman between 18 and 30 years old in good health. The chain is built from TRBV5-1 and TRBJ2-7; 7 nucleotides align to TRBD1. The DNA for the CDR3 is TGCGCCAGCAGCTTGTCGTTGGGGACAGAGGACGAGCAGTACTTC. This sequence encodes CASSLSLGTEDEQYF.